What follows are 13 T cell receptor beta chains derived from one specimen sequenced in a study of T cells of healthy individuals. TCRdb independently ran MiXCR on the 5' RACE reads; one entry per CDR3 protein. This repertoire shows tens of thousands of distinct CDR3 sequences, roughly 15% found once; its top ten account for about 4.3%. Receptors were obtained from a human donor in good health.

This clonotype was detected only a few times. The chain joins TRBV2 to TRBJ1-2; TRBD1 might be the D (6 bases). This CDR3 has 14 amino acids. CDR1 and CDR2 (germline): SNHLY, FYNNEI. V was clipped by 4 bases and J by 3 bases, with 12 bases between them. The CDR3 sequence is CASSGDGTHYGYTF. CDR3 nucleotide sequence: TGTGCCAGCAGTGGGGATGGGACACACTATGGCTACACCTTC.

The rearrangement joins TRBV12-3 or TRBV12-4 to TRBJ2-1, with no clear D. Trimming left V 2 bases short and J 8 bases short, with 13 bases between. This CDR3 is built from 14 residues. CDR3 residues: CASSLRPENDEQFF. The CDR3 DNA sequence: TGTGCCAGCAGTTTACGGCCTGAGAACGATGAGCAGTTCTTC.

This clonotype was seen repeatedly, ten times or more. The J gene is TRBJ1-1, the V gene TRBV12-3 or TRBV12-4, with a tentative D call TRBD1 (6 bases). The CDR3 consists of 14 residues. V was cut by 2 bases and J by 3 bases, with 10 bases left in between. The CDR3 here is CASSLWGRDTEAFF. The CDR3 nucleotides read TGTGCCAGCAGTTTATGGGGGCGTGACACTGAAGCTTTCTTT.

This clonotype showed up many times. The CDR3 is CASNGPDTQYF. The CDR3 bases are TGTGCCAGCAACGGTCCGGATACGCAGTATTTT. V and J are TRBV6-2 or TRBV6-3 and TRBJ2-3, with D uncertain. The CDR3 runs to 11 residues. Between the trimmed V and J ends, which lost 7 bases and 6 bases, there was a span of 8 bases. Germline CDR1 MNHEY, CDR2 SVGEGT.

This clonotype was counted many times. The chain has TRBV25-1 and TRBJ2-1, with TRBD2 as a possible D gene (5 bases). Trimming pared 8 bases from V and 11 bases from J, leaving 16 bases between. This CDR3 spans 12 amino acids. CDR1 is MGHDK, CDR2 SYGVNS, per germline. In DNA form, the CDR3 reads TGTGCCAGCCAACTAGGGCATTCTCAGCAGTTCTTC. It translates to CASQLGHSQQFF.

This clonotype has only one observation. The rearrangement links TRBV6-4 to TRBJ2-1; 8 positions agree with TRBD2. The CDR3 totals 16 residues. Per the germline V gene, CDR1 is MRHNA and CDR2 is SNTAGT. V dropped 4 bases and J dropped 0; count of bases not matched to a gene: 5. Written as DNA, the CDR3 is TGTGCCAGCAGTGTGAGCGGGGGAAACTCCTACAATGAGCAGTTCTTC. Amino acid sequence: CASSVSGGNSYNEQFF.

The rearrangement joins TRBV3-1 to TRBJ2-1; the match to TRBD1 covers 7 bases. In germline, CDR1 is LGHDT, CDR2 YNNKEL (reference sequence). The CDR3 covers 12 residues. V lost 8 bases, J lost 9 bases, and 7 bases stayed unmatched. This CDR3 reads CASARGRSEQFF. The CDR3 nucleotides are TGTGCCAGCGCAAGGGGGCGGAGTGAGCAGTTCTTC.

This clonotype was seen repeatedly, ten times or more. V usage is TRBV15 and J usage is TRBJ2-1; 7 bases fit TRBD1. V lost 3 bases to trimming and J lost 4 bases; unmatched junction nucleotides: 6. Looked up from germline, CDR1 is LNHNV and CDR2 is YYDKDF (reference sequence). The CDR3 is 15 residues long. CDR3 nucleotides: TGTGCCACCAGCAGGACCGACAGGGCATACAATGAGCAGTTCTTC. It translates to CATSRTDRAYNEQFF.

This chain links TRBV21-1 with TRBJ2-4; the DNA was not used to check the table's D call, TRBD1. TRBV21-1 has pseudogene status. This CDR3 has 13 residues. CDR3 DNA: TGTGCCAGCAGCAAGGCTGGGGGAAACATTCAGTACTTC. This gives the protein CASSKAGGNIQYF.

In its sample, this clonotype was seen many times. The J gene is TRBJ2-3, the V gene TRBV5-4; 10 bases are a match to TRBD2. CDR3 length: 18 amino acids. Germline V CDR1 and CDR2: SGHNT, YYREEE (reference sequence). V shed 3 bases, J shed 5 bases, and the junction held 15 bases outside the gene matches. CDR3 sequence: CASSYKREGSDPRDTQYF. The CDR3 nucleotides are TGTGCCAGCAGCTATAAGCGGGAGGGATCCGACCCCAGAGATACGCAGTATTTT.

This clonotype turned up a few times. V is TRBV20-1 and J is TRBJ1-1; D is unclear. The germline V gene encodes CDR1 DFQATT and CDR2 SNEGSKA (reference sequence). Trimming took 3 bases from V and 2 from J, leaving 16 bases between them. The CDR3 runs to 15 residues. Written as DNA, the CDR3 is TGCAGTGCTAGGACCCAGGTACGCCGTAACACTGAAGCTTTCTTT. Protein: CSARTQVRRNTEAFF.

This clonotype was seen a handful of times. This sequence joins TRBV6-2 or TRBV6-3 and TRBJ2-5; 7 bases fit TRBD2. CDR1 and CDR2 from the germline V gene are MNHEY and SVGEGT. V gave up 5 bases and J gave up 1 base; unmatched junction bases: 7. The CDR3 runs to 15 residues. The CDR3 spells CASSGAGVGQETQYF. The CDR3 DNA sequence: TGTGCCAGCAGTGGGGCGGGAGTCGGCCAAGAGACCCAGTACTTC.

This clonotype was counted only a few times. The J gene is TRBJ1-5, the V gene TRBV11-2, with 9 bases lining up with TRBD1. Germline V CDR1 and CDR2: SGHAT, FQNNGV. J was trimmed by 5 bases and V by 4 bases; bases with no gene match: 0. This CDR3 is built from 13 residues. The CDR3: CASSWDRDQPQHF. CDR3 in DNA: TGTGCCAGCAGCTGGGACAGGGATCAGCCCCAGCATTTT.